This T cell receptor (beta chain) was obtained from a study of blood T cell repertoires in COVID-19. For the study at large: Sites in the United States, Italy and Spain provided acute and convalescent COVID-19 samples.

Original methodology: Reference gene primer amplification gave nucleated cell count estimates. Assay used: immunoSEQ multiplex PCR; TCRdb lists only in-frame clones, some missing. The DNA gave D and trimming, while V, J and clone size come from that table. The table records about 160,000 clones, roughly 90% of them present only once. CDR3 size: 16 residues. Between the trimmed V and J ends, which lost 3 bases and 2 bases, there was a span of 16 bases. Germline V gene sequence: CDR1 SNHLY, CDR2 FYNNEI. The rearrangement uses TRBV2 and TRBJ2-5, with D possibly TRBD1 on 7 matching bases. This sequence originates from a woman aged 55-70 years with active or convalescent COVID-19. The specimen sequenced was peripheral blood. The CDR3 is CASSDARDSGQETQYF. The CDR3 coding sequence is TGTGCCAGCAGTGATGCTCGGGACAGCGGGCAAGAGACCCAGTACTTC.